This TCR beta chain is drawn from a study of shared clonotypes between healthy human individuals (dated by TCRdb to between 2020 and 2021). Study-level background: A couple of women and a few men aged 18 to 49 years were included in the cohort. For each donor, three plates each were used for CD4 naive and CD4 memory, two plates were used for CD8 naive, and one plate was used for CD8 memory. The study deeply sequenced blood TCR repertoires of 5 or 6 healthy adults to estimate repertoire size and the extent of clonotype sharing between individuals. Different laboratories and diverse techniques were used to prepare libraries and sequence TCR repertoires, to increase sequencing depth and limit assay-specific biases. Per donor, leukapheresis produced somewhere between about 0.94 and 9.5 billion PBMCs.

Using the deep immunoSEQ assay, TCR CDR3 regions were amplified from genomic DNA by multiplex PCR. For each cell subset, the extracted genomic DNA was distributed evenly across all wells of several immunoSEQ 96-well plates, and each plate served as one replicate. For sorted subsets, approximately 200 ng of genomic DNA, equivalent to 25,000 to 30,000 T cell genomes, went into each replicate PCR. Purified libraries were measured with a Qubit 3.0 fluorometer, size-checked on a Bioanalyzer 2100, and measured again with the KAPA Library Quantification kit. Every immunoSEQ 96-well plate was sequenced on a separate single-read 150-cycle Illumina NextSeq 550 flow cell. The original methods were these. Because only junctional sequences without quality scores were contained in the immunoSEQ output, filtering matching that applied to full-length reads could not be performed. To assign V/J genes and CDR3, sequences were annotated using PyIR, a Python wrapper for IgBLAST v1.9, with IMGT germline references. Any read was removed if the V/J assignment was weak (E-value above 1e-6), the CDR3 was missing, or the read contained stop codons, out-of-frame junctions, or ambiguous translated residues. A V3J clonotype was defined by an identical inferred V gene, J gene, and CDR3 amino acid sequence. Percentage overlap between repertoires was calculated by dividing the number of shared unique clonotypes by the size of the smaller repertoire. RTK rarefaction, the Chao1 estimator, and Recon v2.1 estimates of unobserved clonotypes were used to assess repertoire richness. OLGA was used to compute generation probabilities for all TCRbeta clonotypes that the gDNA method yielded from a handful of donors. The table was pulled from immuneACCESS by TCRdb, which kept in-frame rearrangements only. Such tables lose some clones; where checked, under half of the loss comes from unresolved V genes, and the rest has no known cause. Clone size and the V and J calls come from that table; the DNA yielded D and trimming. The sample yields hundreds of thousands of clones; 73% were counted once. Of the sample, under 2% falls within the top ten clones.

From the cysteine through the phenylalanine, the CDR3 covers 14 amino acids. Just the 42-base CDR3 DNA is kept, in frame starting at base 1. As encoded in the germline V gene, CDR1 is SGHTA while CDR2 is FQGNSA. V loses 3 bases of germline sequence and J loses 5 bases, and the interval between the two ends is 11 bases. The donors were healthy, HIV-negative adults who had no recently reported acute infections or vaccinations. All donors were Caucasian adults living in Nashville, Tennessee, USA. CD4+ T cells were enriched through magnetic negative selection, after which naive cells were positively selected on CD45RA and the remaining negative fraction served as the memory subset. After blood collection by leukapheresis, PBMCs were isolated using Ficoll-Histopaque density gradient centrifugation and then cryopreserved in the vapor phase of liquid nitrogen. Purity and quantity of every magnetically sorted T cell population were checked by analytical flow cytometry. From each sorted fraction, genomic DNA was isolated and quantified by UV absorbance on a Nanodrop 2000c.

Concerning this clone: Its antigen is unknown. It has no much larger one-base neighbor in the sample; base qualities were not kept. Other DNA sequences in the sample encode the same CDR3.

What the study reported, not specific to this receptor: Sharing across several donors was observed for about 5% of naive CD4, 3.5% of naive CD8, around 2.5% of memory CD4, and about 0.38% of memory CD8 clonotypes. Sampling was limited to blood, and TCR repertoires in tissue likely differ from TCR repertoires in blood. Compared with non-shared clonotypes, clonotypes shared by all four sorted-subset donors had higher generation probabilities. Based on pairwise subsampling, the degree of clonotype sharing among donors was expected to be affected by sequencing depth. Even with the large sequencing depth, rarefaction of the sorted-subset datasets indicated that sequencing was incomplete. Estimated clonotype richness was generally larger for naive than for memory subsets. Because the study included only a small number of donors, the genetic and exposure-history diversity represented was limited.

Material: memory CD4+ T cells sorted from blood. The sample's cell subset or site, from its label and the paper: CD45RA-negative fraction. The clonotype was recovered from a woman aged 25 to 39 in good health. The rearrangement joined TRBV7-2 to TRBJ1-5, and possibly TRBD1, on 5 matching bases. The CDR3 here reads CASSLNGGDQPQHF. The nucleotide sequence is given as TGTGCCAGCAGCTTGAATGGAGGGGATCAGCCCCAGCATTTT.